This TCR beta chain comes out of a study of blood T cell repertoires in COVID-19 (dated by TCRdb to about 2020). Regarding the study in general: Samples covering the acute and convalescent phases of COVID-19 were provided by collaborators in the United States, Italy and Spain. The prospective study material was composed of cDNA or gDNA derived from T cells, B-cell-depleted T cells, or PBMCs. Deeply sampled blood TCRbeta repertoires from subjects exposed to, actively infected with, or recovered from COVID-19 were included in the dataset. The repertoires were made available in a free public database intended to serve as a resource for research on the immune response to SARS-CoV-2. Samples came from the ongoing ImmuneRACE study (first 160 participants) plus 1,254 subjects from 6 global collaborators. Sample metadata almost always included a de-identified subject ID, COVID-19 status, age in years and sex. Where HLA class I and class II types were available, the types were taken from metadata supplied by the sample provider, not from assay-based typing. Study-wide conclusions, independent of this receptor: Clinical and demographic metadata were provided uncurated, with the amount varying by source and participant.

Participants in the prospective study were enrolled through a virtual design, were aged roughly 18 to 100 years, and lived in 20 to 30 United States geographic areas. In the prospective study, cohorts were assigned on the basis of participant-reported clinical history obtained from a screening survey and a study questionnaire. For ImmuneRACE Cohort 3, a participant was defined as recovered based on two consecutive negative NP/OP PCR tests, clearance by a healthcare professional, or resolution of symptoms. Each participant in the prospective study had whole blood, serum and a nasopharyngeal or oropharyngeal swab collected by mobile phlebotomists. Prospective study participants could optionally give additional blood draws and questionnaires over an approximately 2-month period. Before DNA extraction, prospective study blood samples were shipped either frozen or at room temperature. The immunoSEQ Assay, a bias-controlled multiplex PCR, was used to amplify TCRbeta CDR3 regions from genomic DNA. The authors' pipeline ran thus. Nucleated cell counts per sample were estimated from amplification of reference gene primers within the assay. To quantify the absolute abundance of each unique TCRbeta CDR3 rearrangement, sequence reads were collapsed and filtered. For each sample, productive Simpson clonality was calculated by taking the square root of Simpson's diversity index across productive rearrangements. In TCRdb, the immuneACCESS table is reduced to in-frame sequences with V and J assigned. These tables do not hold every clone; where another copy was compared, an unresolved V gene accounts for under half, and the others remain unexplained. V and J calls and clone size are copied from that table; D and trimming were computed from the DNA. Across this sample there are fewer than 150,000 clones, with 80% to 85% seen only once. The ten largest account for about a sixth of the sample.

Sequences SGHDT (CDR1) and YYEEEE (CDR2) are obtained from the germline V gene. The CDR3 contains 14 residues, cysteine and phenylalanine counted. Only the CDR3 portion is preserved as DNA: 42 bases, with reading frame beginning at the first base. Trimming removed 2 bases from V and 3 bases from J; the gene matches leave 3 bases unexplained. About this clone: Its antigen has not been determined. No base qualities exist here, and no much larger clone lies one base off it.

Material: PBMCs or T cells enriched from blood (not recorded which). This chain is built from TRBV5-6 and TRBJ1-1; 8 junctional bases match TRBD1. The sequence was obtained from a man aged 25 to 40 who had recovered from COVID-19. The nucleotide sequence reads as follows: TGTGCCAGCAGCTTACAGGGGGGGCACACTGAAGCTTTCTTT. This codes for CASSLQGGHTEAFF.